A single sample is the source of the 19 T cell receptor beta chains below, sequenced in a study of blood T cell repertoires in COVID-19. Profiling relied on immunoSEQ multiplex PCR, and the TCRdb table lists in-frame clones only, not all of them. The sample holds roughly 220,000 clones; approximately 83% are singletons and the top ten take 2.3%. Specimen: peripheral blood. These receptors came from a woman aged 55-69 years with acute or convalescent COVID-19.

In its sample, this clone was seen once. CDR3: CASSQEGGLGNEQFF. The CDR3 nucleotides are TGCGCCAGCAGCCAAGAGGGGGGTCTCGGCAATGAGCAGTTCTTC. This rearrangement joins TRBV4-1 to TRBJ2-1; possibly TRBD2 for D (6 bases). Germline V gene data show CDR1 as MGHRA and CDR2 as YSYEKL. This CDR3 has 15 residues. The ends were cut back, 0 bases at V and 6 bases at J, with 12 bases in the middle.

The chain couples TRBV7-2 to TRBJ2-1, with 8 bases matching TRBD2. Per germline, CDR1 SGHTA and CDR2 FQGNSA. J gave up 7 bases and V 5 bases, and 10 bases lay outside the gene matches. The CDR3 extends over 15 amino acids. CDR3 coding DNA: TGTGCCAGCAGCCGGGGGGGACGGTCCTCAAATGAGCAGTTCTTC. This encodes CASSRGGRSSNEQFF. Full variable domain (outside the CDR3, taken from reference TRBV7-2 and TRBJ2-1): GAGVSQSPSNKVTEKGKDVELRCDPISGHTALYWYRQSLGQGLEFLIYFQGNSAPDKSGLPSDRFSAERTGGSVSTLTIQRTQQEDSAVYLCASSRGGRSSNEQFFGPGTRLTVL.

The chain joins TRBV9 to TRBJ1-1; tentative D call: TRBD1 (5 bases). V shed 3 bases and J shed 1 base, with 10 bases lying between them. Germline CDR1 reads SGDLS; CDR2 reads YYNGEE. The CDR3 loop spans 14 amino acids. CDR3 coding DNA: TGTGCCAGCAGCGAGGGAGGGGCGAACACTGAAGCTTTCTTT. Its translation: CASSEGGANTEAFF.

The chain couples TRBV5-4 to TRBJ1-2; a possible D gene is TRBD1 (6 bases). The CDR3 is made up of 16 amino acids. CDR1 is SGHNT, CDR2 YYREEE, per germline (reference sequence). V lost 4 bases to trimming and J lost 8 bases, with 24 bases between them. DNA of the CDR3: TGTGCCAGCAGCCCTCAGGGGAATGTATTAATAGGGGGCTACACCTTC. Translating gives CASSPQGNVLIGGYTF.

The chain has TRBV6-5 and TRBJ1-1, with D hard to call. The germline gives CDR1 MNHEY, CDR2 SVGAGI. The ends were cut back, 6 bases at V and 0 bases at J, with 8 bases in the middle. CDR3 length: 13 residues. The CDR3 spells CASSTAMNTEAFF. The CDR3 DNA reads as TGTGCCAGCAGCACAGCTATGAACACTGAAGCTTTCTTT.

This clone came up once. The rearrangement links TRBV4-3 to TRBJ1-1; D is unclear. This CDR3 comprises 15 residues. CDR1 is LGHNA and CDR2 is YSLEER in the germline V gene. Trimming stripped 0 bases from V and 7 bases from J, with 15 bases between. Here the CDR3 DNA reads TGCGCCAGCAGCCAAGATGCGGGAAGGGCCGGTGAAGCTTTCTTT. It codes for CASSQDAGRAGEAFF.

The chain combines TRBV3-1 (or the pseudogene TRBV3-2) with TRBJ2-1; D may be TRBD1 (7 bases). The germline CDR1 and CDR2 sequences are LGHDT and YNNKEL (reference sequence). The CDR3 is 17 amino acids. V was clipped by 1 base and J by 0 bases, with 13 bases between them. In DNA form, the CDR3 reads TGTGCCAGCAGCCAAGTCGGCGGGACAGTCTCCTACAATGAGCAGTTCTTC. Translated: CASSQVGGTVSYNEQFF.

CDR3 region: CAWSRTGGNEKLFF. The CDR3 coding sequence is TGTGCCTGGAGTAGGACAGGGGGCAATGAAAAACTGTTTTTT. The chain links TRBV30 to TRBJ1-4, with 11 bases fitting TRBD1. Germline loops: CDR1 GTSNPN, CDR2 SVGIG (reference sequence). V lost 2 bases, J lost 5 bases, and 1 base stayed unmatched. This CDR3 spans 14 amino acids.

The V call is TRBV6-1, the J call TRBJ1-2; TRBD1 is a possible D gene (6 bases). The CDR3 is 15 amino acids. With 3 bases removed from V and 7 bases from J, the gap between germline ends came to 18 bases. Germline V gives CDR1 MNHNS, CDR2 SASEGT. DNA of the CDR3: TGTGCCAGCAGTGAGAGCTCGACAGGCCCTGGTGGCTACACCTTC. The encoded protein is CASSESSTGPGGYTF.

This rearrangement joins TRBV14 to TRBJ2-6, with 7 nucleotides matching TRBD2. Germline CDR1 reads SGHDN; CDR2 reads FVKESK. Losses at the gene ends were 2 bases for V and 7 bases for J; bases not matched to a gene: 2. This CDR3 has 14 amino acids. DNA of the CDR3: TGTGCCAGCAGCCAACCGGGGGGAGCCAACGTCCTGACTTTC. Encoded protein: CASSQPGGANVLTF. Complete variable domain (other parts from reference TRBV14 and TRBJ2-6): EAGVTQFPSHSVIEKGQTVTLRCDPISGHDNLYWYRRVMGKEIKFLLHFVKESKQDESGMPNNRFLAERTGGTYSTLKVQPAELEDSGVYFCASSQPGGANVLTFGAGSRLTVL.

This clone has only a few counts. This rearrangement joins TRBV5-4 to TRBJ1-1; possible D gene TRBD1, 5 bases. Trimming pared 0 bases from V and 2 bases from J, leaving 8 bases between. The CDR3 is 14 residues long. The germline V gene has CDR1 SGHNT and CDR2 YYREEE (reference sequence). The CDR3 region is CASSLDWGNTEAFF. In DNA, the CDR3 is TGTGCCAGCAGCTTGGATTGGGGCAACACTGAAGCTTTCTTT.

The chain couples TRBV6-4 to TRBJ2-1; D may be TRBD2 (5 bases). V was clipped by 0 bases and J by 0 bases, with 9 bases between them. The CDR3 is made up of 16 amino acids. Looked up from germline, CDR1 is MRHNA and CDR2 is SNTAGT. The CDR3: CASSDSPGSSYNEQFF. CDR3 coding DNA: TGTGCCAGCAGTGACTCTCCGGGGAGCTCCTACAATGAGCAGTTCTTC.

The chain is built from TRBV7-3 and TRBJ2-1; 12 bases align to TRBD2. The CDR3 covers 13 residues. V was clipped by 7 bases and J by 15 bases; unmatched bases: 10. The V gene's germline CDR1 is SGHTA and CDR2 FQGTGA. The CDR3 sequence: CASTGLAGGPWFF. CDR3 nucleotide sequence: TGTGCCAGCACCGGGCTAGCGGGGGGGCCGTGGTTCTTC.

This rearrangement joins TRBV7-2 to TRBJ2-2, with TRBD2 matching 13 bases. V lost 2 bases to trimming and J lost 2 bases; unmatched junction nucleotides: 5. The CDR3 is 18 amino acids. Germline V CDR1 and CDR2: SGHTA, FQGNSA. This chain's CDR3 is CASSLRLAGGLNTGELFF. The CDR3 region has the DNA TGTGCCAGCAGCTTAAGACTAGCGGGGGGTCTTAACACCGGGGAGCTGTTTTTT.

The chain combines TRBV4-2 with TRBJ1-6; the D is unclear. The CDR3 loop spans 16 amino acids. Deletions cut 0 bases from V and 0 bases from J, with 6 bases between. The germline gives CDR1 LGHNA, CDR2 YNFKEQ. The CDR3 spells CASSQDSSSYNSPLHF. The DNA for the CDR3 is TGTGCCAGCAGCCAAGATAGCAGCTCCTATAATTCACCCCTCCACTTT.

The chain recombines TRBV7-2 with TRBJ2-3; 10 bases line up with TRBD2. The CDR3 is 16 amino acids. Germline lookup yields CDR1 SGHTA and CDR2 FQGNSA. V was pared by 4 bases and J by 5 bases, with 9 bases of the junction left unmatched. This chain's CDR3 is CASSSRTSGEVDTQYF. For the CDR3, the DNA is TGTGCCAGCAGCTCACGAACTAGCGGGGAAGTAGATACGCAGTATTTT. The full variable domain, in which reference TRBV7-2 and TRBJ2-3 provide the parts outside the CDR3, is GAGVSQSPSNKVTEKGKDVELRCDPISGHTALYWYRQSLGQGLEFLIYFQGNSAPDKSGLPSDRFSAERTGGSVSTLTIQRTQQEDSAVYLCASSSRTSGEVDTQYFGPGTRLTVL.

The gene calls are TRBV10-3 and TRBJ1-1; the D gene is possibly TRBD1 (5 bases). The CDR3 sequence is 15 residues long. Germline loops: CDR1 ENHRY, CDR2 SYGVKD. Between the trimmed V and J ends, which lost 3 bases and 2 bases, there was a span of 13 bases. In nucleotides, the CDR3 is TGTGCCATCAGTGAAGGTAGTAGGGGAAACACTGAAGCTTTCTTT. It specifies CAISEGSRGNTEAFF.

This clone occurred once. This chain uses TRBV4-2 with TRBJ1-3; 9 nucleotides align to TRBD1. With V trimmed by 0 bases and J by 5 bases, 5 bases remained unmatched. This CDR3 is 16 amino acids long. The germline V gene encodes CDR1 LGHNA and CDR2 YNFKEQ. CDR3: CASSQDEGTGRNTIYF. In nucleotides, the CDR3 is TGTGCCAGCAGCCAAGATGAGGGGACAGGGAGAAACACCATATATTTT.

The gene calls are TRBV6-5 and TRBJ1-4; 7 nucleotides match TRBD1. V lost 6 bases to trimming and J lost 5 bases; unmatched junction nucleotides: 6. The CDR3 contains 14 residues. Germline CDR1 is MNHEY and CDR2 is SVGAGI. CDR3 residues: CASSTGTVNEKLFF. As DNA, the CDR3 is TGTGCCAGCAGCACCGGGACAGTCAATGAAAAACTGTTTTTT.